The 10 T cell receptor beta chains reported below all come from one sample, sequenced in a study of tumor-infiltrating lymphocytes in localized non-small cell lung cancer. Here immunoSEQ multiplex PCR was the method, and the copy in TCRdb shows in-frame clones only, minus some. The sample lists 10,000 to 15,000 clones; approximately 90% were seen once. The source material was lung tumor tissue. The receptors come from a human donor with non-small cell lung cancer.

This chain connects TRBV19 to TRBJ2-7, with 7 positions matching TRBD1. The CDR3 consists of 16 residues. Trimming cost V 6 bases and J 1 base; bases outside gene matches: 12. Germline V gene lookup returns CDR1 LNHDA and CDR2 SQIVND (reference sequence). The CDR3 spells CASSHTRQGGSYEQYF. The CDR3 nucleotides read TGTGCCAGTAGCCACACCCGACAGGGTGGGTCCTACGAGCAGTACTTC.

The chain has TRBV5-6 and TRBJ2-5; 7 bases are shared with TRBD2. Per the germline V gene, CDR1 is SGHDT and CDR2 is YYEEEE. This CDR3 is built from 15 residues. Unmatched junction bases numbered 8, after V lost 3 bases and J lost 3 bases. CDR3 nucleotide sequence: TGTGCCAGCAGCTCGGCTAGCGGTCTTAAAGAGACCCAGTACTTC. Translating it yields CASSSASGLKETQYF.

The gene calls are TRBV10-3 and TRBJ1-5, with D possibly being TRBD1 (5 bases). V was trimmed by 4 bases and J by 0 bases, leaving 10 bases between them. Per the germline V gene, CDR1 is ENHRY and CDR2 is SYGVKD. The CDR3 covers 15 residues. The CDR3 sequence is CAISAGGFSNQPQHF. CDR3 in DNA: TGTGCCATCAGTGCTGGGGGATTTAGCAATCAGCCCCAGCATTTT.

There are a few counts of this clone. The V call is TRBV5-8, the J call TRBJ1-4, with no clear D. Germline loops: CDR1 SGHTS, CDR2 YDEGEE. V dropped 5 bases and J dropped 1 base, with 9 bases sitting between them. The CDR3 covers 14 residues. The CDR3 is CASRLGRTNEKLFF. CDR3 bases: TGTGCCAGCAGATTAGGAAGAACTAATGAAAAACTGTTTTTT.

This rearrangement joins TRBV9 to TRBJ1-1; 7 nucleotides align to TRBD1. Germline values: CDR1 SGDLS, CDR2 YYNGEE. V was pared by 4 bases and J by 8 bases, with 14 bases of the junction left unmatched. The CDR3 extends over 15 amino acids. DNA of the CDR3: TGTGCCAGCAGCCTTACGGACAGGTACTACGGGGAAGCTTTCTTT. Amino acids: CASSLTDRYYGEAFF.

Written as DNA, the CDR3 is TGTGCCAGCAGTGAACGCGAGGAGGGTGGCTACACCTTC. Protein sequence: CASSEREEGGYTF. J is TRBJ1-2 and V is TRBV6-1; D gene ambiguous. Per germline, CDR1 MNHNS and CDR2 SASEGT. Trimming left V 2 bases short and J 7 bases short, with 11 bases between. CDR3 length: 13 residues.

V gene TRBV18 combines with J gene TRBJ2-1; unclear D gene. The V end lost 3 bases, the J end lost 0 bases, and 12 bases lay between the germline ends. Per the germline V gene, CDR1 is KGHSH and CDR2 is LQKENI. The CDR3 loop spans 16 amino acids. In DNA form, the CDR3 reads TGTGCCAGCTCACCGGGCCCTTTCGACTCCTACAATGAGCAGTTCTTC. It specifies CASSPGPFDSYNEQFF.

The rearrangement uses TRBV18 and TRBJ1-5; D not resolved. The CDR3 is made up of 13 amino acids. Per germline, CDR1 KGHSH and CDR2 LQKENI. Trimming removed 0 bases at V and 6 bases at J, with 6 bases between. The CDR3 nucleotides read TGTGCCAGCTCACCACCTCCGGGTCAGCCCCAGCATTTT. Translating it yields CASSPPPGQPQHF.

The CDR3 DNA follows: TGTGCCAGCAGTCCCATTAGCGGGAGGGCCGGGGAGACCCAGTACTTC. The encoded protein is CASSPISGRAGETQYF. The V call is TRBV28, the J call TRBJ2-5; TRBD2 matches 11 bases. V was clipped by 5 bases and J by 5 bases; unmatched bases: 10. In germline, CDR1 is MDHEN, CDR2 SYDVKM. This CDR3 comprises 16 residues. Full variable domain (rest looked up from reference TRBV28 and TRBJ2-5): DVKVTQSSRYLVKRTGEKVFLECVQDMDHENMFWYRQDPGLGLRLIYFSYDVKMKEKGDIPEGYSVSREKKERFSLILESASTNQTSMYLCASSPISGRAGETQYFGPGTRLLVL.

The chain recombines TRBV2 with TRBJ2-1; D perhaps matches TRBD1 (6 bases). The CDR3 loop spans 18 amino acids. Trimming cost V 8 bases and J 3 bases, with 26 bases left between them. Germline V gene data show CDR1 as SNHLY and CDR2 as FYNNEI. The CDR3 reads CASGVSATGVVYYNEQFF. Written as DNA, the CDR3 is TGTGCCAGCGGGGTTTCGGCGACAGGAGTTGTCTACTACAATGAGCAGTTCTTC.